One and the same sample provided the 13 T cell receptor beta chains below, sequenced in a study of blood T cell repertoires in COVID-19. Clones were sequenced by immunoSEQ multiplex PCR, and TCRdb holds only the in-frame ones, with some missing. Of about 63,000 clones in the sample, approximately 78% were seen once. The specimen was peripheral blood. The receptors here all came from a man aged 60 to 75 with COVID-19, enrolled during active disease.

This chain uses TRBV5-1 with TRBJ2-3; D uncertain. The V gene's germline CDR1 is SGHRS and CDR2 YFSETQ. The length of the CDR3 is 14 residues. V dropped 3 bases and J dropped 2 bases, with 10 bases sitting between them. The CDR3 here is CASSYRLDTDTQYF. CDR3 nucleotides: TGCGCCAGCAGCTATCGACTTGACACAGATACGCAGTATTTT.

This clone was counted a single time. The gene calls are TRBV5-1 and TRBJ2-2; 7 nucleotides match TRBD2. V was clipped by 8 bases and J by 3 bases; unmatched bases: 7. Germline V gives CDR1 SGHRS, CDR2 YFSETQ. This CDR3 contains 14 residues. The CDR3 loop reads CASTRGEYTGELFF. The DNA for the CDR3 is TGCGCCAGTACACGGGGGGAATACACCGGGGAGCTGTTTTTT. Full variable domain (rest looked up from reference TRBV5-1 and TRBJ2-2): KAGVTQTPRYLIKTRGQQVTLSCSPISGHRSVSWYQQTPGQGLQFLFEYFSETQRNKGNFPGRFSGRQFSNSRSEMNVSTLELGDSALYLCASTRGEYTGELFFGEGSRLTVL.

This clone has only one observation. The CDR3 region is CASSLATSGTGELFF. In DNA, the CDR3 is TGCGCCAGCAGCTTGGCCACTAGCGGGACCGGGGAGCTGTTTTTT. The chain links TRBV5-1 to TRBJ2-2, with 9 bases aligning to TRBD2. This CDR3 is built from 15 residues. Germline values: CDR1 SGHRS, CDR2 YFSETQ. V was pared by 0 bases and J by 5 bases, with 2 bases of the junction left unmatched.

The CDR3 spells CASSLGDTYYEQYF. The CDR3, as DNA: TGTGCCAGCAGCTTGGGGGACACCTACTACGAGCAGTACTTC. This rearrangement joins TRBV5-6 to TRBJ2-7, with D possibly matching TRBD1 (6 bases). This CDR3 region has 14 residues. Germline loops: CDR1 SGHDT, CDR2 YYEEEE. Trimming removed 0 bases at V and 3 bases at J, with 10 bases between.

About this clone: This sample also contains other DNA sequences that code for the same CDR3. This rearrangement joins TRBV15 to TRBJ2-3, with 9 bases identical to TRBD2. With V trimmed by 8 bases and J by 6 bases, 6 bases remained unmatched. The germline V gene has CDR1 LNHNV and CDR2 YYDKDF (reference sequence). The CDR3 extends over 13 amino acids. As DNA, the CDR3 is TGTGCCACCTCTGCGGGGGGGGCGGATACGCAGTATTTT. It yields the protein CATSAGGADTQYF. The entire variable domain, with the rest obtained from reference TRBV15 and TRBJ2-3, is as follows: DAMVIQNPRYQVTQFGKPVTLSCSQTLNHNVMYWYQQKSSQAPKLLFHYYDKDFNNEADTPDNFQSRRPNTSFCFLDIRSPGLGDTAMYLCATSAGGADTQYFGPGTRLTVL.

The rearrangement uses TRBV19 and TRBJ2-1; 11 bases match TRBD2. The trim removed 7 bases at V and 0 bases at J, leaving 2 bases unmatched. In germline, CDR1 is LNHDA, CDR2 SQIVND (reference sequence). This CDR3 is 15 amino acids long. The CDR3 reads CASTTSGSSYNEQFF. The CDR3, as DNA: TGTGCCAGTACAACTAGCGGGAGCTCCTACAATGAGCAGTTCTTC.

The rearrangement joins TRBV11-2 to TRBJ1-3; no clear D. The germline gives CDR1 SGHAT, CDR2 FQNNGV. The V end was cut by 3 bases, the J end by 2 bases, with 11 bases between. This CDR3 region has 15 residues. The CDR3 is CASSFGGGAGNTIYF. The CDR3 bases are TGTGCCAGCAGCTTTGGAGGCGGGGCTGGAAACACCATATATTTT.

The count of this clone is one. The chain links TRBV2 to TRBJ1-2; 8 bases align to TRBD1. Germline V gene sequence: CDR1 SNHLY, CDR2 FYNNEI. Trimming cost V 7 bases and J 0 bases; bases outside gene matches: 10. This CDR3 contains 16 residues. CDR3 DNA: TGTGCCAGCAATCTCAGGGGGCAGAAGACTAACTATGGCTACACCTTC. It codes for CASNLRGQKTNYGYTF.

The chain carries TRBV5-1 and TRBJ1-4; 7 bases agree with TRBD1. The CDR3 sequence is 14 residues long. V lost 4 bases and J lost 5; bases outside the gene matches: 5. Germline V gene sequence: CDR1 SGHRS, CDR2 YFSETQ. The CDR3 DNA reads TGCGCCAGCAGCGCCGCGACAGGGAATGAAAAACTGTTTTTT. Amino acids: CASSAATGNEKLFF.

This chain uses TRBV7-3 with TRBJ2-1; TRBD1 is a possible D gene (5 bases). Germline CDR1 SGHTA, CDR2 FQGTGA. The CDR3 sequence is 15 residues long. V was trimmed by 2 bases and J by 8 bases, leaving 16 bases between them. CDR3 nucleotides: TGTGCCAGCAGCTTAGTGGCAGGGAAGGCGTATGAGCAGTTCTTC. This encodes CASSLVAGKAYEQFF.

The CDR3 DNA is TGTGCCAGCAGCTTATGGAGATCCTACGAGCAGTACTTC. It codes for CASSLWRSYEQYF. The chain recombines TRBV7-9 with TRBJ2-7; D not certain. Germline V gene lookup returns CDR1 SEHNR and CDR2 FQNEAQ (reference sequence). This CDR3 spans 13 amino acids. The V end lost 2 bases, the J end lost 1 base, and 6 bases lay between the germline ends.

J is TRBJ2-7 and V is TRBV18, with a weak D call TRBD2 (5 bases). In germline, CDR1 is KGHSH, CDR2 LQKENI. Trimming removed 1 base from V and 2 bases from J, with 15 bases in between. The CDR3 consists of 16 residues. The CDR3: CASSPLVRRDTYEQYF. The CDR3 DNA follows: TGTGCCAGCTCACCACTAGTGAGACGGGATACCTACGAGCAGTACTTC.

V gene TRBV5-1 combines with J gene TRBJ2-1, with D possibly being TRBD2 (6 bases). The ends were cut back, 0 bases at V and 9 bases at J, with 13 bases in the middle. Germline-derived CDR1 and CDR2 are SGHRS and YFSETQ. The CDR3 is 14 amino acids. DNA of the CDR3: TGCGCCAGCAGCTTGGACGGGAGCCTTAGTGAGCAGTTCTTC. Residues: CASSLDGSLSEQFF. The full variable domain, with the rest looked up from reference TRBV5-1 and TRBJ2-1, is KAGVTQTPRYLIKTRGQQVTLSCSPISGHRSVSWYQQTPGQGLQFLFEYFSETQRNKGNFPGRFSGRQFSNSRSEMNVSTLELGDSALYLCASSLDGSLSEQFFGPGTRLTVL.